Sequencing of this T cell receptor beta chain was carried out in a study of T cells in Graves' hyperthyroidism and ophthalmopathy. RNA transcripts were the template for amplifying TCR beta CDR3 regions. HTBI primers were employed in a first-round RT-PCR of the TCR CDR3. TCRdb recomputed calls from the multiplex PCR reads with MiXCR, one row per CDR3 protein. The data contain a few hundred thousand distinct CDR3 sequences, 15% to 20% of them singletons. Study-wide results and limits: Most expanded thyroid clonotypes above 0.001 also appeared in blood.

Exclusion of patients followed from uncontrolled infection, other autoimmune disease, pregnancy or lactation. At least ten counts were recorded for this clonotype. Its specificity is unknown. Trimming took 6 bases from V and 0 from J, leaving 18 bases between them. Germline-derived CDR1 and CDR2 are DFQATT and SNEGSKA (reference sequence). The CDR3 contains 16 residues. This chain joins TRBV20-1 and TRBJ1-3, with D perhaps matching TRBD1 (5 bases). The sample was blood. This TCR was recovered from a woman between 40 and 55 years old with Graves' ophthalmopathy. CDR3 residues: CSALLPGPNSGNTIYF. CDR3 in DNA: TGCAGTGCATTACTCCCGGGACCGAACTCTGGAAACACCATATATTTT.